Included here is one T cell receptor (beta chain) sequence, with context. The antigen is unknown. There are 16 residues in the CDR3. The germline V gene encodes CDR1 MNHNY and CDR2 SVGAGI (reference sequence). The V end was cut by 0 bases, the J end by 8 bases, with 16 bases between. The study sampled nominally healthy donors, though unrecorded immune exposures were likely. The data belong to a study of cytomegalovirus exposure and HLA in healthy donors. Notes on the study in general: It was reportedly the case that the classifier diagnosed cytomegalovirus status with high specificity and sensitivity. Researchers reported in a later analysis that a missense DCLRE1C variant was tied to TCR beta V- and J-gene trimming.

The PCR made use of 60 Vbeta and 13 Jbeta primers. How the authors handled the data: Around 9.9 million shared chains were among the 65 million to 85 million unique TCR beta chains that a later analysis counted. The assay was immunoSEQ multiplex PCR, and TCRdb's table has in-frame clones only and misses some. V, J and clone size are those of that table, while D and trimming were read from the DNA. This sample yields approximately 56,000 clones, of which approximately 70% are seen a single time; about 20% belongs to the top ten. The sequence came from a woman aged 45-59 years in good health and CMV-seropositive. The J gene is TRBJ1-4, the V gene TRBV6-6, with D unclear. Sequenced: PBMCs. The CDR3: CASSYSGRPTGEKLFF. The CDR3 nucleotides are TGTGCCAGCAGTTACTCGGGGAGGCCCACTGGGGAAAAACTGTTTTTT.